This T cell receptor (beta chain) stems from a study of blood T cells in healthy people across ages. Overall study results and limits: Diversity estimated from one million T cells was considered an underestimate.

The CDR3 contains 14 residues. V was pared by 0 bases and J by 8 bases, with 13 bases between. Germline values: CDR1 SGHAT, CDR2 FQNNGV. Primed by a sample-barcoded 5' primer and a J-beta primer mix, a second PCR proceeded for roughly 7 to 12 cycles. TCRdb fed the 5' RACE reads into MiXCR, producing one record per CDR3 protein. The sample records about 640,000 distinct CDR3 sequences, under 70% being singletons. On this clonotype itself: Its antigen is unidentified.

The TCR was taken from a man aged 60-69 years in good health. The sequenced material came from blood. The chain is built from TRBV11-2 and TRBJ1-2; the D gene is possibly TRBD1 (5 bases). CDR3 coding DNA: TGTGCCAGCAGCTTAGATTCAGGGTTTGTGGGCTACACCTTC. Amino acid sequence: CASSLDSGFVGYTF.